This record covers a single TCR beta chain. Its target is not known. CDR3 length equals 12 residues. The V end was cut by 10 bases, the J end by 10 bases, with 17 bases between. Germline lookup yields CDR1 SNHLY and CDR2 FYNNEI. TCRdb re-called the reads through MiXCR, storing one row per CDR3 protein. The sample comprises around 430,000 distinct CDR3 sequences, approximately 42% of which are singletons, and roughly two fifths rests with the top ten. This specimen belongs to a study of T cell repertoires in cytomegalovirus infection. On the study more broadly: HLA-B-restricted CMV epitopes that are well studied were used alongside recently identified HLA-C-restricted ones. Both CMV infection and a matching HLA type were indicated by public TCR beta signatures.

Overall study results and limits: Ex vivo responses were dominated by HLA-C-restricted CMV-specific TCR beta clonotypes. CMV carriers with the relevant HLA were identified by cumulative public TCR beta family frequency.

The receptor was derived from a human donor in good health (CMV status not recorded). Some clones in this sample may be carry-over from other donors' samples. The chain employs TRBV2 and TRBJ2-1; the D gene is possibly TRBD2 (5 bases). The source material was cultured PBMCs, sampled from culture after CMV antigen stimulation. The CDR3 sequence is CATTGSGREQFF. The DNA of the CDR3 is TGTGCCACTACGGGAAGCGGACGGGAGCAGTTCTTC. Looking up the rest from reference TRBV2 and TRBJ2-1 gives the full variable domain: EPEVTQTPSHQVTQMGQEVILRCVPISNHLYFYWYRQILGQKVEFLVSFYNNEISEKSEIFDDQFSVERPDGSNFTLKIRSTKLEDSAMYFCATTGSGREQFFGPGTRLTVL.